The source of this T cell receptor (beta chain) is a study of blood T cell repertoires in COVID-19 (dated by TCRdb to 2019 to 2021). For the wider study: Collaborator samples came from the United States, Italy and Spain and covered acute and convalescent phases of COVID-19. Subjects who had been exposed to COVID-19, were actively infected with it, or had recovered from it provided the deeply sampled blood TCRbeta repertoires that made up the dataset. The sample metadata nearly always contained a de-identified subject ID, COVID-19 status, age in years and sex. The repertoires were made available in a free public database intended to serve as a resource for research on the immune response to SARS-CoV-2. The samples were drawn from two sources: the first 160 participants of the ongoing ImmuneRACE study, and 1,000 to 1,500 subjects contributed by 6 global collaborators. HLA class I and class II types, where available, came from metadata supplied by the sample provider rather than from assay-based typing. The prospective study material was composed of cDNA or gDNA derived from T cells, B-cell-depleted T cells, or PBMCs. What the research found in general, with its limitations: The quantity of clinical and demographic metadata differed by source and by participant and was supplied without curation.

The trim is 3 bases for V and 5 bases for J, with a gap of 15 bases between the germline ends. The CDR3 spans 15 residues, from the cysteine through the phenylalanine. CDR3 DNA only is kept here, 45 bases in frame from base 1. As encoded in the germline V gene, CDR1 is SGHVS while CDR2 is FQNEAQ. As to this clone: Its antigen remains undetermined. Nothing much larger sits one base from this clone, and base qualities are not available.

Each collaborating institution followed its own protocols to collect whole blood in K2EDTA tubes. Collaborator samples were shipped for TCRbeta analysis as frozen whole blood, isolated PBMCs, or DNA extracted from either sample type. The immunoSEQ Assay, a bias-controlled multiplex PCR, was used to amplify TCRbeta CDR3 regions from genomic DNA. The authors processed their data as follows. Within the assay, amplification of reference gene primers was used to estimate how many nucleated cells each sample contained. Sequence reads were collapsed and filtered to measure the absolute abundance of every unique TCRbeta CDR3 rearrangement. For each sample, productive Simpson clonality was calculated as the square root of Simpson's diversity index across productive rearrangements. TCRdb stores this immuneACCESS table with in-frame sequences only. Part of the clones is absent; in the studies checked, under half of the shortfall reflects unresolved V genes, and no reason is known for the rest. V and J calls and clone size are copied from that table; D and trimming were computed from the DNA. This sample comprises about 260,000 clones, approximately 90% of them detected only once. The ten biggest clones cover about 4% of the sample.

The chain joins TRBV7-8 to TRBJ2-3, with TRBD2 tentatively as D gene (5 bases match). Sequencing was done on a sample of peripheral blood. This sequence was found in a woman aged 40 to 50 with acute or convalescent COVID-19. CDR3 sequence: CASSLRRVGGDTQYF. The DNA reads as follows: TGTGCCAGCAGCTTGAGGCGGGTAGGAGGAGATACGCAGTATTTT.